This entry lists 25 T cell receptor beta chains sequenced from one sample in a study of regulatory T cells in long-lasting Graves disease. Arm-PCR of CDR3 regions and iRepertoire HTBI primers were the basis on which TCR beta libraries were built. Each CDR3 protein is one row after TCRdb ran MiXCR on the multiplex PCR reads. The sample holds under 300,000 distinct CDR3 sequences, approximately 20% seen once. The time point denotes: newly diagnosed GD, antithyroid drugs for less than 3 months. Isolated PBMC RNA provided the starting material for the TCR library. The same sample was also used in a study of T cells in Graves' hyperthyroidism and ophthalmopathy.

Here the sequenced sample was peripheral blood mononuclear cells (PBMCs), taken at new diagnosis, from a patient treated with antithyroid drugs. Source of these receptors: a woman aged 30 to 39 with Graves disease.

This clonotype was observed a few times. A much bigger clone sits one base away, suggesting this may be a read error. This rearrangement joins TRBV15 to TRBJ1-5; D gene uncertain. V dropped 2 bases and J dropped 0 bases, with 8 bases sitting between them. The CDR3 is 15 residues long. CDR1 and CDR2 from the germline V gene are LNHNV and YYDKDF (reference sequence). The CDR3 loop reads CATSRHRGSNQPQHF. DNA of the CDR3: TGTGCCACCAGCAGACATCGGGGTAGCAATCAGCCCCAGCATTTT.

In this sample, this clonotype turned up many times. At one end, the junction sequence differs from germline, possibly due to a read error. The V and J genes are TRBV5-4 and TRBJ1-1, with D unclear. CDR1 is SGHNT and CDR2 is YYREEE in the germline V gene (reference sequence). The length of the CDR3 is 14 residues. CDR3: CASSFEGVGTEAFF. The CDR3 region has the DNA TGCGCCAGCAGCTTCGAGGGAGTAGGCACTGAAGCTTTCTTT.

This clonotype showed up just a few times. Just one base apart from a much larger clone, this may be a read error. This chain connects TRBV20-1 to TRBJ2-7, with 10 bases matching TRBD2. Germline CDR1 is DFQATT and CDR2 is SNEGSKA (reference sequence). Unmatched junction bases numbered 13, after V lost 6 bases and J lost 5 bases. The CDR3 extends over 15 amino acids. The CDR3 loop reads CSALASGGEEDEQYF. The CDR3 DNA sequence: TGCAGTGCCTTAGCCAGCGGGGGGGAAGAGGACGAGCAGTACTTC.

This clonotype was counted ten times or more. Here the CDR3 reads CSVTRTSGGGSEQFF. Here the CDR3 DNA reads TGCAGCGTAACCAGGACTAGCGGGGGGGGATCTGAGCAGTTCTTC. The gene calls are TRBV29-1 and TRBJ2-1; 15 bases fit TRBD2. The CDR3 spans 15 residues. Germline CDR1 and CDR2: SQVTM and ANQGSEA. J was trimmed by 9 bases and V by 6 bases; bases with no gene match: 9.

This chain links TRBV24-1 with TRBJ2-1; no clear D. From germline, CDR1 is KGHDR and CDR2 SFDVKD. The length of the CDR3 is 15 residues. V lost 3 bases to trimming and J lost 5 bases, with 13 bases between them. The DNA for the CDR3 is TGTGCCACCAGTGATCCAAACCGGCCCGACAATGAGCAGTTCTTC. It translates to CATSDPNRPDNEQFF.

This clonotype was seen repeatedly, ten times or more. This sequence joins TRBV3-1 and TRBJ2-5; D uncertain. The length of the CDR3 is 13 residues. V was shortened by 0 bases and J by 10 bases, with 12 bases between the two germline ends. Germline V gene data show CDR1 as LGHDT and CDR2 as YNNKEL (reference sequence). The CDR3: CASSQDASVFQYF. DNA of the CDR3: TGTGCCAGCAGCCAAGATGCCAGTGTATTCCAGTACTTC.

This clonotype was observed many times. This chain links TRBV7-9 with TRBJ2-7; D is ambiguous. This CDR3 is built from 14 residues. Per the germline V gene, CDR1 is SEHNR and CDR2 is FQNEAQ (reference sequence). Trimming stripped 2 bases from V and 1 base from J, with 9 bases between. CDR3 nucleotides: TGTGCCAGCAGCTTATTGGCCAATTCCTACGAGCAGTACTTC. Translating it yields CASSLLANSYEQYF.

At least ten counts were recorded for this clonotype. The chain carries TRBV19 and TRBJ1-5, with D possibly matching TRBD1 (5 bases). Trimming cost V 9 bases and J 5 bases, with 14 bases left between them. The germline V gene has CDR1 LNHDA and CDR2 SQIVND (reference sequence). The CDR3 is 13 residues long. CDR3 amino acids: CASSGGWDQPQHF. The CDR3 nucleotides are TGTGCCAGCTCCGGGGGTTGGGATCAGCCCCAGCATTTT.

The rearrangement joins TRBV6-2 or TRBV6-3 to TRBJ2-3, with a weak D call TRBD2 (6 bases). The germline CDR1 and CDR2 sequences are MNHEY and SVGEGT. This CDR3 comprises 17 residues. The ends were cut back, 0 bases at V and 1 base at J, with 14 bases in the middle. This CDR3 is CASSYSIVGGGTDTQYF. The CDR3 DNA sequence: TGTGCCAGCAGTTACTCAATCGTAGGCGGGGGCACAGATACGCAGTATTTT.

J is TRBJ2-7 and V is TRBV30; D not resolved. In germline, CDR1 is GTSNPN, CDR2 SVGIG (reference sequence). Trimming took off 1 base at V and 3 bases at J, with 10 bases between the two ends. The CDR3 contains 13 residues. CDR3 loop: CAWSASTVYEQYF. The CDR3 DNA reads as TGTGCCTGGAGTGCCTCCACGGTCTACGAGCAGTACTTC.

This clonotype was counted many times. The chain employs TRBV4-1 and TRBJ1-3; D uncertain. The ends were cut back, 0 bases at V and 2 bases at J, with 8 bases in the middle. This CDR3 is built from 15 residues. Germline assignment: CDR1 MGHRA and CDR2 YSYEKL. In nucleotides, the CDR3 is TGCGCCAGCAGCCAAGATCAAGTAGCTGGAAACACCATATATTTT. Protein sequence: CASSQDQVAGNTIYF.

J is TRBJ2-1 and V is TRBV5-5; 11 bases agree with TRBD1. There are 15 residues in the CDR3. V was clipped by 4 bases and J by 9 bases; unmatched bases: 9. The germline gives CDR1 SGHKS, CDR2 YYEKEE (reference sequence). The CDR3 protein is CASSKGQGGVGEQFF. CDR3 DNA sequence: TGTGCCAGCAGCAAGGGACAGGGGGGAGTGGGTGAGCAGTTCTTC.

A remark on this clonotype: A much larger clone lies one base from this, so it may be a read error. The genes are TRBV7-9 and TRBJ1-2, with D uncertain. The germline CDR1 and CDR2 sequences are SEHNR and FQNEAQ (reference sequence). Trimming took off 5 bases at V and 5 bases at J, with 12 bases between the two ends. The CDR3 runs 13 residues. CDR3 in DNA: TGTGCCAGCAGCAGGGAGGATCCTTATGGCTACACCTTC. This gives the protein CASSREDPYGYTF.

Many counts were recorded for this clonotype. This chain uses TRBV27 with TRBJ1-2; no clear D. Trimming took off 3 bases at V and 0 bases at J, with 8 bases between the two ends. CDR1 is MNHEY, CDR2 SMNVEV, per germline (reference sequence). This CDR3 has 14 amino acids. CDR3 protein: CASSLRAANYGYTF. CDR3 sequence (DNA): TGTGCCAGCAGTTTGCGGGCAGCTAACTATGGCTACACCTTC.

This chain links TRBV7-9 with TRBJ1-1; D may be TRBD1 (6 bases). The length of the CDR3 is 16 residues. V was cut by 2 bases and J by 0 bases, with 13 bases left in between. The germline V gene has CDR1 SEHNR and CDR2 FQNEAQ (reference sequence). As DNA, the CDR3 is TGTGCCAGCAGCTTACGGGGGGACAATCTGAACACTGAAGCTTTCTTT. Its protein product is CASSLRGDNLNTEAFF.

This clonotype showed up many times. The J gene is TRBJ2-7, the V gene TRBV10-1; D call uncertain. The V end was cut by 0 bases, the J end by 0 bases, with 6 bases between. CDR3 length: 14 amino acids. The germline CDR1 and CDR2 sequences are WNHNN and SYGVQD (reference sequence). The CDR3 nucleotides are TGCGCCAGCAGTGAGTCTCACAGCTCCTACGAGCAGTACTTC. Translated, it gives CASSESHSSYEQYF.

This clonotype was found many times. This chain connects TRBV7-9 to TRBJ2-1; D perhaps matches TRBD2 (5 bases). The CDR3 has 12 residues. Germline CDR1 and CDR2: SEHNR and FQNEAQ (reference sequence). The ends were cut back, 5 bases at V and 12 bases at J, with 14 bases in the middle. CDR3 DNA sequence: TGTGCCAGCAGCCGGGGTACAATGGGGCAGTTCTTC. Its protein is CASSRGTMGQFF.

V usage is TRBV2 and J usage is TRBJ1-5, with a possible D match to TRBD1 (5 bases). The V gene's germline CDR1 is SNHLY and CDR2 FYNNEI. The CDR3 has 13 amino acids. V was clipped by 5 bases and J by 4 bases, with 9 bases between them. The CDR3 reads CASSSRENQPQHF. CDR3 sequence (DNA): TGTGCCAGCAGTTCCAGGGAAAATCAGCCCCAGCATTTT.

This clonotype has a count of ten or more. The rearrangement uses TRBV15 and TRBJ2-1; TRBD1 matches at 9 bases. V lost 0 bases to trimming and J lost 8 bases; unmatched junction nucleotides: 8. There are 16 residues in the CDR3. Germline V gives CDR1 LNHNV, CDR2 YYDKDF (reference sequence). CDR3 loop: CATSRETRDRADEQFF. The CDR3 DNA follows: TGTGCCACCAGCAGAGAGACCCGGGACAGGGCGGATGAGCAGTTCTTC.

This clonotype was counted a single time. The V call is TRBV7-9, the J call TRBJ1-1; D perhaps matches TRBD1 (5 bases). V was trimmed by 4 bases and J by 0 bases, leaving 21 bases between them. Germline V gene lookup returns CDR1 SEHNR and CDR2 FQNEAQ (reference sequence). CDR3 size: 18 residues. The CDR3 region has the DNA TGTGCCAGCAGCTCGGTCCCATATTCGGGCAGGGTGAACACTGAAGCTTTCTTT. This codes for CASSSVPYSGRVNTEAFF.

In nucleotides, the CDR3 is TGCAGCGTTGAAGAACTAGCGGGGGGTTGGCAAGAGACCCAGTACTTC. It specifies CSVEELAGGWQETQYF. The gene calls are TRBV29-1 and TRBJ2-5; 12 bases align to TRBD2. Trimming removed 0 bases from V and 2 bases from J; junction bases left unmatched: 4. CDR1 is SQVTM and CDR2 is ANQGSEA in the germline V gene. There are 16 residues in the CDR3. The full variable domain, in which reference TRBV29-1 and TRBJ2-5 provide the parts outside the CDR3, is SAVISQKPSRDICQRGTSLTIQCQVDSQVTMMFWYRQQPGQSLTLIATANQGSEATYESGFVIDKFPISRPNLTFSTLTVSNMSPEDSSIYLCSVEELAGGWQETQYFGPGTRLLVL.

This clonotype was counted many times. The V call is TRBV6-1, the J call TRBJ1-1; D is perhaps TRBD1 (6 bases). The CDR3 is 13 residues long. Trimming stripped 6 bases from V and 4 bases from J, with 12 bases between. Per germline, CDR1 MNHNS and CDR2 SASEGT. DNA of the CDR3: TGTGCCAGCAGAGAACAGGGCCCCACTGAAGCTTTCTTT. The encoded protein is CASREQGPTEAFF.

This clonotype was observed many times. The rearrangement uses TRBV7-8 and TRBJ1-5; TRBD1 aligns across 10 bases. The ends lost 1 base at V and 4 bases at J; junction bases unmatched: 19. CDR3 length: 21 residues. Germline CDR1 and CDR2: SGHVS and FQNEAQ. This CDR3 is CASSLVIWDRGVNTANQPQHF. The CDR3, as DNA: TGTGCCAGCAGCTTAGTTATTTGGGACAGGGGCGTCAATACCGCGAATCAGCCCCAGCATTTT.

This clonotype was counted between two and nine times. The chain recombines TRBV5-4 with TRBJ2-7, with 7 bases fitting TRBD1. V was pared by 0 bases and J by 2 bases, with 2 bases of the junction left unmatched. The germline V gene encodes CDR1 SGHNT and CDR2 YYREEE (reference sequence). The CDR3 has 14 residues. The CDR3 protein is CASSLAQGAYEQYF. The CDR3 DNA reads TGTGCCAGCAGCTTGGCTCAGGGGGCCTACGAGCAGTACTTC.

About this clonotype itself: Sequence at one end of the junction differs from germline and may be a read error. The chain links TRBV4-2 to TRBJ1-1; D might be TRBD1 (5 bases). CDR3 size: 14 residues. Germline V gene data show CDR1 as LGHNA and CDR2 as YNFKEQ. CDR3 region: CASSQEVIGTDAFF. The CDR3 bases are TGTGCCAGCAGCCAAGAGGTTATAGGGACTGATGCTTTCTTT.